The entry that follows covers one TCR beta chain sequence. Its cognate antigen is unknown. This sample was included in a study of beta chain features in type 1 diabetes. General study results and limits: Overrepresentation of cells with high TCR expression could result from cDNA sequencing. The study found moderately but significantly shorter TCRB CDR3s in all four CD4+ subsets of Type 1 diabetes patients. The study found that naive, central memory and Treg TCRB repertoires appeared more similar in patients than in healthy donors.

The investigators reverse transcribed all of the isolated RNA, so they sequenced expressed TCRB transcripts. The average output of naive, central memory and regulatory T cell samples was several million reads. The table came from immunoSEQ multiplex PCR; TCRdb's copy has only in-frame clones and leaves some out. Of over 150,000 clones detected, 10% appear once; the ten largest clones hold more than 0.4%. V was trimmed by 5 bases and J by 6 bases, leaving 12 bases between them. CDR3 length: 13 residues. Germline lookup yields CDR1 SGDLS and CDR2 YYNGEE. Sorting of CD4+ naive, central memory, regulatory and stem cell-like memory cells was performed via CD45RO/CCR7/CD25/CD127/CD95/CD27.

The V and J genes are TRBV9 and TRBJ1-5; D remains unclear. This receptor was obtained from a man younger than 40 with type 1 diabetes. The material sequenced was central memory CD4+ T cells from blood. The CDR3 sequence: CASRATGGQPQHF. The CDR3 DNA sequence: TGTGCCAGCAGAGCGACGGGAGGTCAGCCCCAGCATTTT.